This T cell receptor (beta chain) was profiled in a study of blood T cell repertoires in COVID-19. Trimming shortened V by 0 bases and J by 4 bases, and 16 bases separated the two germline ends. Per germline, CDR1 SGHDN and CDR2 FVKESK. The CDR3 consists of 16 residues. Sequenced by immunoSEQ multiplex PCR; TCRdb stores in-frame clones only, minus some. In the table there are about 130,000 clones, approximately 85% of which are singletons. Material: peripheral blood. This clonotype was obtained from a human donor in a cohort sampled during active COVID-19. The chain has TRBV14 and TRBJ2-7; D may be TRBD2 (6 bases). The CDR3 reads CASSQDIRGGRYEQYF. DNA for the CDR3: TGTGCCAGCAGCCAAGATATCAGAGGAGGGAGGTACGAGCAGTACTTC.